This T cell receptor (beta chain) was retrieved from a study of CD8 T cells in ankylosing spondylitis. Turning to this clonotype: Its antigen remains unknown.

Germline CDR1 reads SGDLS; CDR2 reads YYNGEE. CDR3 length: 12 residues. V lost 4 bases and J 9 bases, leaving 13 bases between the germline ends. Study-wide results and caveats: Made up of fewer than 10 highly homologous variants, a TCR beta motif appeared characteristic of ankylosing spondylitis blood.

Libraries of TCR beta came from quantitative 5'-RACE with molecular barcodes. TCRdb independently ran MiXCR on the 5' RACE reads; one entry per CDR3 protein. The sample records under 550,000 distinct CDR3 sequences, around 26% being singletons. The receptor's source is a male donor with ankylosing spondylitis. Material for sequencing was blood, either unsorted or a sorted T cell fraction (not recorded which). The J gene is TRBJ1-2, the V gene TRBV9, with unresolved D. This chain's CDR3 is CASSQDGGRYTF. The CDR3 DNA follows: TGTGCCAGCAGCCAGGACGGAGGACGCTACACCTTC.